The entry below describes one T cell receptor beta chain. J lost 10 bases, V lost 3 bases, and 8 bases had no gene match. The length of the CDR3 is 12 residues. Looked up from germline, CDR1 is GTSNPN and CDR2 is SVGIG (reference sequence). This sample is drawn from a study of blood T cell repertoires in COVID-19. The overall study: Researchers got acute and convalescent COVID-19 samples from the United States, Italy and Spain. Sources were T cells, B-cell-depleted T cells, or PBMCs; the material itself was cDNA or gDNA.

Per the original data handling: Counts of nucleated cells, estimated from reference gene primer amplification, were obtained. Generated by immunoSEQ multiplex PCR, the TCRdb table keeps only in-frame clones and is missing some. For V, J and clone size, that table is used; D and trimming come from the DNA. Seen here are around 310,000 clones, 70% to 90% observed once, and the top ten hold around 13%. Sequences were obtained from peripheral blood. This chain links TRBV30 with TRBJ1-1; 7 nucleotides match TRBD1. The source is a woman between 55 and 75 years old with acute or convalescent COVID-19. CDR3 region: CAWRAKGAGAFF. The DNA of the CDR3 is TGTGCCTGGAGGGCAAAGGGGGCCGGAGCTTTCTTT.